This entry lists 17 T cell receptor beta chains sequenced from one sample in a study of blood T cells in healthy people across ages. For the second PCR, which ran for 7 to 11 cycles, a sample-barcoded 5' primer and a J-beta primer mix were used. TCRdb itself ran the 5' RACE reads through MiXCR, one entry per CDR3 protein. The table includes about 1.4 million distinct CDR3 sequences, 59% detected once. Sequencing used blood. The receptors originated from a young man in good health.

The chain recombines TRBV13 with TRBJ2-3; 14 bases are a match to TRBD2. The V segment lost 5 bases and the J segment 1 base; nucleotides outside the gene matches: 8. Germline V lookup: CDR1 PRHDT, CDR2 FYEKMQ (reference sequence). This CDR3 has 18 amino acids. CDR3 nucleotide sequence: TGTGCCAGCAGCCCGACTAGCGGGAGGGGATTGGGCACAGATACGCAGTATTTT. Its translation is CASSPTSGRGLGTDTQYF.

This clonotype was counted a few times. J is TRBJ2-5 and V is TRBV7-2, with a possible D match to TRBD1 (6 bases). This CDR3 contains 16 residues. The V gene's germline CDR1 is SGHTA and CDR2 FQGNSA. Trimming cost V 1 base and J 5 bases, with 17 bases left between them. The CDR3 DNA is TGTGCCAGCAGCTTAGGTACCGGGACACCGAGGGAGACCCAGTACTTC. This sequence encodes CASSLGTGTPRETQYF.

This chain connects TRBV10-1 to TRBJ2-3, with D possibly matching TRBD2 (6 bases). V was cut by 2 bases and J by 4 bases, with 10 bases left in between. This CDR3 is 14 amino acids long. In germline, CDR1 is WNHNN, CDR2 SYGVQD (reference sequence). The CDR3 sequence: CASSEGPSADTQYF. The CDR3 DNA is TGCGCCAGCAGTGAGGGACCTAGCGCAGATACGCAGTATTTT.

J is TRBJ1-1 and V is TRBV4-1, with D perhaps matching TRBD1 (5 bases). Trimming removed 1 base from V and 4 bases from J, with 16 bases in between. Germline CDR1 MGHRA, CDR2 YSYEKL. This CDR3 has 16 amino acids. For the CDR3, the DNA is TGCGCCAGCAGCCAAGGGATTGGCGGGGCGTCCACTGAAGCTTTCTTT. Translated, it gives CASSQGIGGASTEAFF.

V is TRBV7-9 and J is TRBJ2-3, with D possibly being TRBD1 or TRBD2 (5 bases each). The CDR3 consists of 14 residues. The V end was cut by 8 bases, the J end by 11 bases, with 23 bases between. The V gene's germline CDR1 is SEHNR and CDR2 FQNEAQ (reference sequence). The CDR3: CASGETGTPNEQYF. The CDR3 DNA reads TGTGCCAGCGGCGAAACCGGGACCCCAAATGAGCAGTATTTT. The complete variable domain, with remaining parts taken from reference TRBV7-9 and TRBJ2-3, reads DTGVSQNPRHKITKRGQNVTFRCDPISEHNRLYWYRQTLGQGPEFLTYFQNEAQLEKSRLLSDRFSAERPKGSFSTLEIQRTEQGDSAMYLCASGETGTPNEQYFGPGTRLTVL.

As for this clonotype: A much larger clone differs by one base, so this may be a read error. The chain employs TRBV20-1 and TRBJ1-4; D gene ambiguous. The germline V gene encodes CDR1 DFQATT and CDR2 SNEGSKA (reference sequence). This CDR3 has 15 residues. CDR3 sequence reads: CSARVLSGFNEELFF. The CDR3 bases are TGCAGTGCTAGGGTCCTCAGTGGGTTTAATGAAGAACTGTTTTTT.

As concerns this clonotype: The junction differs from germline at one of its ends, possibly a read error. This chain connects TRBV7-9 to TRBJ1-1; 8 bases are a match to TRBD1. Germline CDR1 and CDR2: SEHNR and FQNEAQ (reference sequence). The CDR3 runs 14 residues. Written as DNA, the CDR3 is TGTGCCCGCAGCTCGACAGGGGACAACACTGAAGCTTTCTTT. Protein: CARSSTGDNTEAFF.

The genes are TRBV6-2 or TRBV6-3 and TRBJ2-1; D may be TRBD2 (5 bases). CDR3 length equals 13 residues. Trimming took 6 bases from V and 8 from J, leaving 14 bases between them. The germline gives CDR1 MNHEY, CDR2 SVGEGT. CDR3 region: CASRRAKTDEQFF. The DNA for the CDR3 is TGTGCCAGCAGGAGGGCCAAAACGGATGAGCAGTTCTTC.

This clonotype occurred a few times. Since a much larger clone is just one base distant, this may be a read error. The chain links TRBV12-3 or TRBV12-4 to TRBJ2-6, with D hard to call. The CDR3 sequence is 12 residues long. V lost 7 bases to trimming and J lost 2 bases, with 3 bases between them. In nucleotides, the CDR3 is TGTGCCAGCACCACTGGGGCCAACGTCCTGACTTTC. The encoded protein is CASTTGANVLTF.

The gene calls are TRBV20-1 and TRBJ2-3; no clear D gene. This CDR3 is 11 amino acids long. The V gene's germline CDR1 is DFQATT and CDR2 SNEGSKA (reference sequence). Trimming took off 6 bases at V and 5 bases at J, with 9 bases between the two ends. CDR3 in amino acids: CSATTRDTQYF. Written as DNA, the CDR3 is TGCAGTGCGACGACCAGAGATACGCAGTATTTT.

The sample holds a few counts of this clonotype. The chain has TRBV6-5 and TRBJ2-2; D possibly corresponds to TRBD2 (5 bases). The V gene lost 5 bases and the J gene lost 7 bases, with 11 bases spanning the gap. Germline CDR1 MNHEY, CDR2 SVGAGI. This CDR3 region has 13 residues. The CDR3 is CASSEGRGGELFF. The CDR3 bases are TGTGCCAGCAGTGAGGGTCGAGGCGGGGAGCTGTTTTTT.

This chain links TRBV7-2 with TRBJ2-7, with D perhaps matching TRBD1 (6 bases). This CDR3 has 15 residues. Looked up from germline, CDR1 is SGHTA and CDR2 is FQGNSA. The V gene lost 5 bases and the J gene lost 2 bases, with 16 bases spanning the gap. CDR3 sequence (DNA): TGTGCCAGCAGCCACACACAGGGTTTCGCCTACGAGCAGTACTTC. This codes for CASSHTQGFAYEQYF.

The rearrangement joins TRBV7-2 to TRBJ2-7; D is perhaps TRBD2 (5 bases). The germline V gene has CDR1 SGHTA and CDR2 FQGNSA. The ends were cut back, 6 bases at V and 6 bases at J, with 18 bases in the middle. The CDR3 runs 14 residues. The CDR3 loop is CASSLLEIRGEQYF. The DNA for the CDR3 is TGTGCCAGCAGTTTATTGGAGATTCGGGGCGAGCAGTACTTC.

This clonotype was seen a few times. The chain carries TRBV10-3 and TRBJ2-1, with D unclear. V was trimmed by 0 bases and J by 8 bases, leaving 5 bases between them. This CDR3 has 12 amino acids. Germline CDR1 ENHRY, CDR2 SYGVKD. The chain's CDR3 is CAISESGYEQFF. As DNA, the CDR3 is TGTGCCATCAGTGAGTCAGGGTATGAGCAGTTCTTC.

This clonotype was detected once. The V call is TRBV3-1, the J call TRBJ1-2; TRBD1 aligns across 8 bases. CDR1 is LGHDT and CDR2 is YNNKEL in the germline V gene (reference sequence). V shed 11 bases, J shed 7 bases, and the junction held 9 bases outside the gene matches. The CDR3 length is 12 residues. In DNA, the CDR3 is TGTGCCGCCCGGCAGGGGGCAGGTGGCTACACCTTC. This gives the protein CAARQGAGGYTF.

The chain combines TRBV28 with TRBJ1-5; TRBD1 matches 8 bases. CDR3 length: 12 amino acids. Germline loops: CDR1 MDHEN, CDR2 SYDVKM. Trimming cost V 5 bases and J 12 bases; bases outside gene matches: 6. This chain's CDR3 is CASSPGTGDQHF. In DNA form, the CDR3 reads TGTGCCAGCAGTCCCGGGACAGGAGACCAGCATTTT.

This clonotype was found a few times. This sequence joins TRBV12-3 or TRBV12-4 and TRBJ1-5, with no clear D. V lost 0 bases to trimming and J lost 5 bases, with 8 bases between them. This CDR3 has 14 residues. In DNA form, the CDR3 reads TGTGCCAGCAGTTTAGCGCTTGGGGATCAGCCCCAGCATTTT. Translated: CASSLALGDQPQHF.